Included here is one T cell receptor (beta chain) sequence, with context. The antigen is undetermined. Assay: immunoSEQ multiplex PCR; the TCRdb copy retains only in-frame clones and omits some. The sample carries fewer than 11,000 clones, less than 90% recorded once. The entry originates in a study of OX40 agonist ivuxolimab in advanced cancers. Whole-study context: Ivuxolimab doses were 0.01, 0.1, 0.3, 1.5, 3 or 10 mg/kg every 2 weeks. Patients undergoing dose escalation presented with hepatocellular carcinoma, melanoma, renal cell or head and neck cancer. A mean age of roughly 66 years, range about 23 to 90, was recorded, and approximately 80% were male.

Regarding the study as a whole: Clonal expansion in partial responders at 0.1-3.0 mg/kg ranked among the lowest.

The CDR3 runs to 15 residues. After removal of 5 bases from V and 2 bases from J, the junction contained 4 bases not matched to a gene. Germline V gene lookup returns CDR1 SGHNT and CDR2 YENEEA. The specimen comprised CD4+ or CD8+ T cells sorted from blood, sampled in a trial of the OX40 agonist ivuxolimab. This chain uses TRBV11-3 with TRBJ2-2; 8 nucleotides match TRBD1. This TCR was sampled from an adult with an advanced solid tumor such as melanoma, head and neck, liver or kidney cancer. The CDR3 region has the DNA TGTGCCAGCAGCCAAGACAGGGGTAACACCGGGGAGCTGTTTTTT. Amino acids: CASSQDRGNTGELFF.